This T cell receptor (beta chain) was documented in a study of blood T cell repertoires in COVID-19. The assay was immunoSEQ multiplex PCR, and TCRdb's table has in-frame clones only and misses some. Counted here are some 210,000 clones, 87% occurring once; the ten biggest clones make up 10%. Germline loops: CDR1 LNHDA, CDR2 SQIVND (reference sequence). The germline V and J ends were trimmed by 7 bases and 3 bases, with 12 bases remaining between them. This CDR3 is 13 amino acids long. This clone was seen only a few times. The gene calls are TRBV19 and TRBJ1-1; no reliable D call. Material for sequencing was PBMCs or T cells enriched from blood (not recorded which). This clonotype was obtained from a young man with acute COVID-19. The CDR3 DNA sequence: TGTGCCAGTACGTTCGAGGCCTACACTGAAGCTTTCTTT. It yields the protein CASTFEAYTEAFF.